This TCR beta chain derives from a study of cytomegalovirus exposure and HLA in healthy donors. Overall study results and limits: As a later analysis revealed, the rate of TCR association differed by HLA locus, with DRB1 most and HLA-C fewest. While the bulk of TCR sequences proved rare, some public TCRs turned up in many donors. The HLA-A and HLA-B alleles of most subjects were reportedly predicted accurately from TCR beta sequences.

The PCR was carried out with 60 Vbeta primers and 13 Jbeta primers. TCRdb's copy holds only in-frame clones and misses some; the assay was immunoSEQ multiplex PCR. The data show about 100,000 clones, with about 74% seen just once and around 5.1% held by the top ten. About this clone: Its antigen remains unknown.

The material sequenced was PBMCs. This clonotype originated in a female donor in good health and CMV-seropositive.

The CDR3 spells CASSPSDEQFF. CDR3 DNA: TGTGCCAGCAGCCCCTCGGATGAGCAGTTCTTC. The chain uses TRBV11-2 and TRBJ2-1; D not certain. CDR3 size: 11 residues. Germline V gene lookup returns CDR1 SGHAT and CDR2 FQNNGV. V was pared by 5 bases and J by 8 bases, with 7 bases between.